This T cell receptor (beta chain) was documented in a study of radiotherapy plus CTLA-4 blockade in lung cancer (dated by TCRdb to the late 2010s). In the study overall: Objective responses were observed in about 17% of enrolled patients, and disease control was achieved in 25% to 40%. What the work shows at the level of the full study, not this receptor alone: TCR clones derived from tumors expanded in peripheral blood after treatment with radiotherapy and ipilimumab. The strongest predictors of response, as reported, were early dynamic changes in blood T cell clones along with a rise in serum interferon-beta after radiation.

Including cysteine and phenylalanine, the CDR3 has 11 amino acids. The DNA shown is the 33-base CDR3, in frame from base 1. The germline ends are 13 bases apart after V is trimmed by 7 bases and J by 6 bases. Via the germline V gene (reference sequence), CDR1 is DFQATT and CDR2 SNEGSKA. The library was generated by the immunoSEQ multiplex PCR assay. The source is immuneACCESS, and TCRdb retained only in-frame sequences with V and J called. Part of the clones is not carried over; for the studies checked, unresolved V genes explain less than half of this, and the remainder is unexplained. For this sample the table gives roughly 45,000 clones, of which 50% to 70% were detected only once. Clones ranked in the top ten supply around 18% of the sample. The study tested focal radiation therapy combined with CTLA-4 blockade (ipilimumab) in patients with chemo-refractory metastatic non-small-cell lung cancer.

As to this clone: Which antigen it targets is not known. Base-call qualities are not available, and no considerably larger clone is one nucleotide away.

The sequences come from peripheral blood, collected from a patient treated with radiotherapy plus ipilimumab. The chain links TRBV20-1 with TRBJ2-7; perhaps TRBD2 is the D gene, with 6 bases matching. The receptor's source is a human donor with non-small cell lung cancer who had a partial response to radiotherapy plus ipilimumab. Read as DNA, the sequence is TGCAGTGTAGGAGGGGATCTCGAGCAGTACTTC. Its amino acids are CSVGGDLEQYF.